This T cell receptor (beta chain) was recorded in a study of blood T cell repertoires in COVID-19. Living in about two dozen US areas, the participants were between about 18 and 100 years of age. In the original workflow: Amplified reference gene primers provided the basis for estimating nucleated cell counts. Assay: immunoSEQ multiplex PCR; the TCRdb copy retains only in-frame clones and omits some. That table furnishes V, J and clone size, whereas the DNA furnished D and trimming. There are 150,000 to 200,000 clones in the sample; approximately 80% occur only once, and more than 9.5% lies in the top ten. The CDR3 length is 16 residues. Germline CDR1 LGHDT, CDR2 YNNKEL (reference sequence). Trimming took 3 bases from V and 5 from J; bases not matched to a gene: 11.

What was sequenced was PBMCs or T cells enriched from blood (not recorded which). V gene TRBV3-1 (or the pseudogene TRBV3-2) combines with J gene TRBJ2-7; the match to TRBD1 covers 9 bases. The clonotype comes from a man in his forties or fifties who had recovered from COVID-19. Here the CDR3 DNA reads TGTGCCAGCAGCCAGCATGGACAGGGGATTACGAACGAGCAGTACTTC. Translating gives CASSQHGQGITNEQYF.